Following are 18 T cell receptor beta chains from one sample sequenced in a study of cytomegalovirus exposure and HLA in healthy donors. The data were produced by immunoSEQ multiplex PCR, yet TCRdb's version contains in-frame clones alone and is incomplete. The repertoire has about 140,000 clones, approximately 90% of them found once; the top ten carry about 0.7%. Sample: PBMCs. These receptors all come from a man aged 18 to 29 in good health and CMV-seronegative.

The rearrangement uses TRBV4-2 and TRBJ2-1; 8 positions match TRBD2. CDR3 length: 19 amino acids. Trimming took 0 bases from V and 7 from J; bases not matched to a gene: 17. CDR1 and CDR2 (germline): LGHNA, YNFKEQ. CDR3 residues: CASSQDLFFVAGHGNEQFF. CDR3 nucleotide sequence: TGTGCCAGCAGCCAAGATCTTTTCTTTGTAGCGGGACATGGGAATGAGCAGTTCTTC.

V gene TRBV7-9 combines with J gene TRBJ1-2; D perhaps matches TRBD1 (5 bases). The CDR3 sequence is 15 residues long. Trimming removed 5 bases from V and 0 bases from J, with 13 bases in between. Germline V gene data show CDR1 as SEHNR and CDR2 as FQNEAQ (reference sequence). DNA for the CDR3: TGTGCCAGCAGCCTGACAGCACAGCCTAACTATGGCTACACCTTC. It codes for CASSLTAQPNYGYTF.

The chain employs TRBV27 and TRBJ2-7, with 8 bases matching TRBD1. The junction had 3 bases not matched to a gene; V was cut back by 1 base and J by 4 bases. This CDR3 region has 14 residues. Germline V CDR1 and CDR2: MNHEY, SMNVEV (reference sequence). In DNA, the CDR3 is TGTGCCAGCAGTTTATACACAGGGGGGTACGAGCAGTACTTC. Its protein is CASSLYTGGYEQYF.

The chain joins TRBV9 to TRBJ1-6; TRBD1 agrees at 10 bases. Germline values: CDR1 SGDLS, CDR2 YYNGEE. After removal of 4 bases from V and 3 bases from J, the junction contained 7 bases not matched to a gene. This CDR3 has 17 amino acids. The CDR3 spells CASSTWDRGYYNSPLHF. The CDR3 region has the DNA TGTGCCAGCAGCACCTGGGACAGGGGATACTATAATTCACCCCTCCACTTT.

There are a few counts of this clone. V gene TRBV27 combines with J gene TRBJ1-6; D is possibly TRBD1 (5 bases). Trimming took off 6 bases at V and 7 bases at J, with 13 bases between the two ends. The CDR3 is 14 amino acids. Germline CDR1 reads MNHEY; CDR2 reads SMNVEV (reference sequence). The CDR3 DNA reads TGTGCCAGCAGGCCGCTGGGGGGGAATTCACCCCTCCACTTT. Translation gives CASRPLGGNSPLHF.

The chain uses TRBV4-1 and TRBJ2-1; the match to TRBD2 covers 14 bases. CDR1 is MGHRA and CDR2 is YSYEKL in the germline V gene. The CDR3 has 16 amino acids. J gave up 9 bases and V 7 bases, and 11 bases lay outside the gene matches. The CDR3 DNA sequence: TGCGCCAGCACCCTGACTAGCGGGGGGGCCGGCGGTGAGCAGTTCTTC. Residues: CASTLTSGGAGGEQFF.

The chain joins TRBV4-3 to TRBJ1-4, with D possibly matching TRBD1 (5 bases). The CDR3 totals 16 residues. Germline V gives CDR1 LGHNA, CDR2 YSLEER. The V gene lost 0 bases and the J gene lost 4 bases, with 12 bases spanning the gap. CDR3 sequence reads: CASSQDPGVNNEKLFF. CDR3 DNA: TGCGCCAGCAGCCAAGATCCGGGGGTTAATAATGAAAAACTGTTTTTT.

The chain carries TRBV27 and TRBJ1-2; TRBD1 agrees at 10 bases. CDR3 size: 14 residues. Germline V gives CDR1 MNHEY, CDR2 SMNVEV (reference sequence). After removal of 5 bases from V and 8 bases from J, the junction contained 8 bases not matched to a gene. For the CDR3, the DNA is TGTGCCAGCAGTCCCCTCGGGACAGGGGAGGGCTACACCTTC. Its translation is CASSPLGTGEGYTF.

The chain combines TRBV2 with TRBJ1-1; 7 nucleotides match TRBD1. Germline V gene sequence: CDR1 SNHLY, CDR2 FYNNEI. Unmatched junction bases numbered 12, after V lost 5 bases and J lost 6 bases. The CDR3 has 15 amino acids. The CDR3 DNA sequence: TGTGCCAGCAGTTCGGACAGGCTTTCTTTCGCTGAAGCTTTCTTT. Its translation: CASSSDRLSFAEAFF.

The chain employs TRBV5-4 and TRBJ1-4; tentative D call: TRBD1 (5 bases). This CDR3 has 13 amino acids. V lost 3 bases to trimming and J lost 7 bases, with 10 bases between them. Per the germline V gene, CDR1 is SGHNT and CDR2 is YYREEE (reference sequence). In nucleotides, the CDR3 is TGTGCCAGCAGCTCCCGGGACTCTGAAAAACTGTTTTTT. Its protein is CASSSRDSEKLFF.

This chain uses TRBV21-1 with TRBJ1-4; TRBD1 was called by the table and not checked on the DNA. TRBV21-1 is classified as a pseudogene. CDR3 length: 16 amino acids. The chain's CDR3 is CASSNRCSQAREKLFF. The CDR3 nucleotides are TGTGCCAGCAGCAACAGGTGCTCACAGGCCCGGGAAAAACTGTTTTTT.

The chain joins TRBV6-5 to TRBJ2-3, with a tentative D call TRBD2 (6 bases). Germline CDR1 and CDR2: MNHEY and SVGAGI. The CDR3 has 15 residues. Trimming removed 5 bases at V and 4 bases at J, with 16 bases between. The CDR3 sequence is CASSLSGGAADTQYF. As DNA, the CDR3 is TGTGCCAGCAGTCTTAGCGGTGGGGCGGCAGATACGCAGTATTTT.

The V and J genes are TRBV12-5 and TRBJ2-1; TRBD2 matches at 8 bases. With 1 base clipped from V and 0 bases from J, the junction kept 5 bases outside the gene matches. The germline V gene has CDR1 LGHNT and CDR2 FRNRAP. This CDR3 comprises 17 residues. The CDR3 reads CASGLAIGTSSYNEQFF. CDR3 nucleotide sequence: TGTGCTAGTGGTTTGGCGATCGGGACTAGCTCCTACAATGAGCAGTTCTTC.

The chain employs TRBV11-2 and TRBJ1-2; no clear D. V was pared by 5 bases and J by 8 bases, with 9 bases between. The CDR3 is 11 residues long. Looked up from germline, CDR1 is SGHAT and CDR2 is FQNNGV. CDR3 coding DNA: TGTGCCAGCAGCGAGGGTTTCGGCTACACCTTC. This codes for CASSEGFGYTF.

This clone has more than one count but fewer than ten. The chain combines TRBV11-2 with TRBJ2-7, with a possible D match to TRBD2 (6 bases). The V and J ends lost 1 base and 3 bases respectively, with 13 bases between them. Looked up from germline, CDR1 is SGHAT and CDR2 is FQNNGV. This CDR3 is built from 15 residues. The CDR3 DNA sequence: TGTGCCAGCAGCTTAGCCCGAGCGGGCCACTACGAGCAGTACTTC. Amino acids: CASSLARAGHYEQYF.

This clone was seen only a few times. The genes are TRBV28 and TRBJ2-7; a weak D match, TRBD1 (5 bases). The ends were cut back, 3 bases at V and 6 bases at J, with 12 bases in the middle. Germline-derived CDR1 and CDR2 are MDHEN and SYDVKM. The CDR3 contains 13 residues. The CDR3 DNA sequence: TGTGCCAGCAGTTTGTCACAGGCAGGCGAGCAGTACGTC. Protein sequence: CASSLSQAGEQYV.

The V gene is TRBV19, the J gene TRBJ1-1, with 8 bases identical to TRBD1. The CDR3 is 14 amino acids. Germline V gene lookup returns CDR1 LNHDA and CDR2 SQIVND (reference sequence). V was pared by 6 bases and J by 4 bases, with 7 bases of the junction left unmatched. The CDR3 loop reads CASSMTGDRTEAFF. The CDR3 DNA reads TGTGCCAGTAGCATGACAGGGGATCGCACTGAAGCTTTCTTT.

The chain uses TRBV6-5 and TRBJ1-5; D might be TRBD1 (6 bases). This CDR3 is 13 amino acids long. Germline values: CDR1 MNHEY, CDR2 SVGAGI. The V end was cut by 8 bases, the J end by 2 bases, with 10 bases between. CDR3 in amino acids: CASGGQRNQPQHF. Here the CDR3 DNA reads TGTGCCAGCGGGGGCCAGCGCAATCAGCCCCAGCATTTT.